The source of this T cell receptor beta chain is a study of T cell responses to AZD1222 COVID-19 vaccine. Regarding the study as a whole: Two AZD1222 administrations were followed by greater Spike-specific TCR breadth and depth. Scientists sampled the repertoires only once the peak T cell response had passed. Most donors were white British, females outnumbered males, and clonal diversity was possibly underestimated.

Only in-frame clones appear in the TCRdb table, and some are missing; sequencing was by immunoSEQ multiplex PCR. The data contain under 200,000 clones, about 87% of them seen just once; the ten biggest clones take up 2.5% to 3%. Germline trimming cut 5 bases from V and 8 bases from J; bases unmatched to any gene: 11. CDR1 and CDR2 (germline): LNHDA, SQIVND (reference sequence). CDR3 size: 14 residues. A remark on this clone: The antigen remains unidentified.

The starting material was peripheral blood, obtained on day 0 of MenACWY control vaccination. This receptor was obtained from an adult in good health. V usage is TRBV19 and J usage is TRBJ1-2; 7 bases fit TRBD1. CDR3 residues: CASSVRTGSLGYTF. The CDR3 coding sequence is TGTGCCAGTAGTGTCCGGACAGGCTCTCTGGGCTACACCTTC. The full variable domain, rest sourced from reference TRBV19 and TRBJ1-2, is DGGITQSPKYLFRKEGQNVTLSCEQNLNHDAMYWYRQDPGQGLRLIYYSQIVNDFQKGDIAEGYSVSREKKESFPLTVTSAQKNPTAFYLCASSVRTGSLGYTFGSGTRLTVV.